Listed here are 4 T cell receptor beta chains from one sample, sequenced in a study of blood T cell repertoires in COVID-19. Assay: immunoSEQ multiplex PCR; the TCRdb copy retains only in-frame clones and omits some. The sample has 150,000 to 200,000 clones, around four fifths seen once. The material sequenced was peripheral blood. The receptors come from a man in his 70s with active or convalescent COVID-19.

The genes are TRBV6-5 and TRBJ1-1; 9 nucleotides match TRBD1. CDR3 size: 14 residues. Germline assignment: CDR1 MNHEY and CDR2 SVGAGI. V gave up 4 bases and J gave up 5 bases; unmatched junction bases: 5. The CDR3 is CASSSDRGETEAFF. The CDR3 DNA reads TGTGCCAGCAGTTCGGACAGGGGAGAAACTGAAGCTTTCTTT.

The chain couples TRBV7-9 to TRBJ1-5; D perhaps matches TRBD1 (5 bases). The V end was cut by 5 bases, the J end by 7 bases, with 12 bases between. Germline V gene data show CDR1 as SEHNR and CDR2 as FQNEAQ (reference sequence). The CDR3 runs to 13 residues. The CDR3 DNA is TGTGCCAGCAGCGCGGGACCGCAACAGCCCCAGCATTTT. Encoded protein: CASSAGPQQPQHF.

The J gene is TRBJ2-5, the V gene TRBV5-1; 8 bases line up with TRBD2. This CDR3 has 18 amino acids. Per the germline V gene, CDR1 is SGHRS and CDR2 is YFSETQ. Losses at the gene ends were 0 bases for V and 9 bases for J; bases not matched to a gene: 19. DNA of the CDR3: TGCGCCAGCAGCTTGGCCTGGGTAGCGGGATTTTCAACGGCGGCCCAGTACTTC. Amino acids: CASSLAWVAGFSTAAQYF.

The rearrangement links TRBV7-2 to TRBJ1-2; D possibly corresponds to TRBD1 (6 bases). Germline V gene sequence: CDR1 SGHTA, CDR2 FQGNSA. The CDR3 spans 16 residues. V lost 5 bases to trimming and J lost 0 bases, with 16 bases between them. CDR3 nucleotide sequence: TGTGCCAGCAGCCCCGATGGTGGGGGCACTAACTATGGCTACACCTTC. Protein: CASSPDGGGTNYGYTF.